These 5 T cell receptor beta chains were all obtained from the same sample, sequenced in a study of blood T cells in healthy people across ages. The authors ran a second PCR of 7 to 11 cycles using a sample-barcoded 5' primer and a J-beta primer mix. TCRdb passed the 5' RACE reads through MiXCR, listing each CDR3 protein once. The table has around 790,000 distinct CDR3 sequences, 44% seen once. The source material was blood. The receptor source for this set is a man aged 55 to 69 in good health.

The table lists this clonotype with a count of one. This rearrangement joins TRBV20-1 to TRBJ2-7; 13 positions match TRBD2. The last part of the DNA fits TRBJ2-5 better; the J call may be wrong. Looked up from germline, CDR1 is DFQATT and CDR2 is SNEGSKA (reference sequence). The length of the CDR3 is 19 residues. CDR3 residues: CSARVRTSGGPRGGETQYF. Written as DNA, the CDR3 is TGCAGTGCTAGAGTGAGGACTAGCGGGGGTCCAAGAGGTGGAGAGACCCAGTACTTC.

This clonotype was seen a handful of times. The CDR3 loop reads CSVISRDRDSIQYF. Here the CDR3 DNA reads TGCAGCGTCATTTCCCGGGACAGGGATTCCATTCAGTACTTC. The chain combines TRBV29-1 with TRBJ2-4; 9 nucleotides align to TRBD1. Looked up from germline, CDR1 is SQVTM and CDR2 is ANQGSEA. This CDR3 has 14 residues. V lost 6 bases to trimming and J lost 9 bases; unmatched junction nucleotides: 12.

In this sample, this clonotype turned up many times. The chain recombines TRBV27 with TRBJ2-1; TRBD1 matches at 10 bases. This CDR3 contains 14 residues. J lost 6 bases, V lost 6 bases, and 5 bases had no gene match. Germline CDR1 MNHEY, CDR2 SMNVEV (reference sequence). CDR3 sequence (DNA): TGTGCCAGCAGACGACAGGGGGCCGGCAATGAGCAGTTCTTC. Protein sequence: CASRRQGAGNEQFF.

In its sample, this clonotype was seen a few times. The CDR3 region is CASSRKHRTVTSYNEQFF. The CDR3 region has the DNA TGTGCCAGCAGTCGCAAGCATCGGACAGTGACCTCCTACAATGAGCAGTTCTTC. The rearrangement uses TRBV12-3 or TRBV12-4 and TRBJ2-1; D perhaps matches TRBD1 (6 bases). V dropped 5 bases and J dropped 0 bases, with 20 bases sitting between them. The CDR3 contains 18 residues.

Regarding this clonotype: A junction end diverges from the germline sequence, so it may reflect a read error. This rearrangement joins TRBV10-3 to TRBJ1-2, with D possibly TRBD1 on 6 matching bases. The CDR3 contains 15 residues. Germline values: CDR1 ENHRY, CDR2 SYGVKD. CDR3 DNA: TGTGTCATCAGTGAGTCGGCAGGGGCCCTCTATGGCTACACCTTC. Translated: CVISESAGALYGYTF.